This T cell receptor beta chain appears in the sequencing data of a study of blood T cell repertoires in COVID-19. Data came from immunoSEQ multiplex PCR; TCRdb stores just in-frame clones and leaves some out. This sample has about 300,000 clones; 86% occur once, and the top ten carry 10%. The trim removed 1 base at V and 7 bases at J, leaving 7 bases unmatched. CDR1 is SGHDT and CDR2 is YYEEEE in the germline V gene. The CDR3 consists of 15 residues. Cohort 3 recovery required two negative PCRs, clearance, or symptom resolution. The clonotype originates from a young woman who had recovered from COVID-19. Specimen: PBMCs or T cells enriched from blood (not recorded which). The chain combines TRBV5-6 with TRBJ2-1; 8 bases fit TRBD2. This CDR3 reads CASSLSGGGWNEQFF. CDR3 DNA sequence: TGTGCCAGCAGCTTGTCGGGAGGGGGTTGGAATGAGCAGTTCTTC.